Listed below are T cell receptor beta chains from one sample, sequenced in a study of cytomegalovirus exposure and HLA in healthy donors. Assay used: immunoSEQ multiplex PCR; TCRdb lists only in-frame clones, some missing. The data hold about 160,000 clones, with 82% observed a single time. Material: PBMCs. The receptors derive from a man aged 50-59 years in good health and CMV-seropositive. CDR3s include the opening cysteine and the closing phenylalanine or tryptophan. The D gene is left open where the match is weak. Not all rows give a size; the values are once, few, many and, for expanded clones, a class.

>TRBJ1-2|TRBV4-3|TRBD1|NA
TGCGCCAGCAGCCAAGATATCGGGGGACAGAACTATGGCTACACCTTC
CASSQDIGGQNYGYTF
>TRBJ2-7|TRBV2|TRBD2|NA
TGTGCCAGCAGGGAAGGGCGCTTAGCGGGGGGAAGCTCCTACGAGCAGTACTTC
CASREGRLAGGSSYEQYF
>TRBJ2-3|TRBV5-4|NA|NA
TGTGCCAGCAGCTTGGACAGGTCTAGCACAGATACGCAGTATTTT
CASSLDRSSTDTQYF
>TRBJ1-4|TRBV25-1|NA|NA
TGTGCCAGCAGTGTCGCGGGGAGAAAGAGTAATGAAAAACTGTTTTTT
CASSVAGRKSNEKLFF
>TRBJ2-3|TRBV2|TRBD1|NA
TGTGCCAGTGATAGGGGGCTAAGCACAGATACGCAGTATTTT
CASDRGLSTDTQYF
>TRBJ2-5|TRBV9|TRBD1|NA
TGTGCCAGCAGCATCGGGACAGGGCCACCCCAAGAGACCCAGTACTTC
CASSIGTGPPQETQYF
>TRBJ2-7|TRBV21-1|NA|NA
TGTGCCAGCAGCGAACTAGCGGACGAGCAGTACTTC
CASSELADEQYF
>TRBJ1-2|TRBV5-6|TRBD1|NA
TGTGCCAGCAGCTTGGGGACAGGGGACTATGGCTACACCTTC
CASSLGTGDYGYTF
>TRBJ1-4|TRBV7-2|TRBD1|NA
TGTGCCAGCAGCTTAGGGGTACAGGGGAATGAAAAACTGTTTTTT
CASSLGVQGNEKLFF
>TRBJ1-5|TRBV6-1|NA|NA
TGTGCCAGCCATAGGAACAGGGTCAGCAATCAGCCCCAGCATTTT
CASHRNRVSNQPQHF
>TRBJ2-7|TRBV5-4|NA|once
TGTGCCAGCAGCTTGGCAGCAGGGGTGAACTCCTACGAGCAGTACTTC
CASSLAAGVNSYEQYF
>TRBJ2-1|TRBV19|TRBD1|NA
TGTGCCAGTAGTATCTTCTTACGTTCCGGGACAGGGTCCTACAATGAGCAGTTCTTC
CASSIFLRSGTGSYNEQFF
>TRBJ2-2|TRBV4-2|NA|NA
TGTGCCAGCAGCCAACTAGGAGAGGGCGTGACCGGGGAGCTGTTTTTT
CASSQLGEGVTGELFF
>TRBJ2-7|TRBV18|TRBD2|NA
TGTGCCAGCTCACTAAAGCGGGAGGGCTACGAGCAGTACTTC
CASSLKREGYEQYF
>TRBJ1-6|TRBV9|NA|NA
TGTGCCAGCAGAATTGAGGATGATTCACCCCTCCACTTT
CASRIEDDSPLHF
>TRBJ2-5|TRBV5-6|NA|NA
TGTGCCAGCAGCTTGGAGGGGTTTGTAAGGGGGACCGGAGAGACCCAGTACTTC
CASSLEGFVRGTGETQYF
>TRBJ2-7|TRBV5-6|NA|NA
TGTGCCAGCAGCTTCGGCGCAGGGTCCTACGAGCAGTACTTC
CASSFGAGSYEQYF
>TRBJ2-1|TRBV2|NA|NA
TGTGCCACCCAGGTTCGAGGGCCATCCTCCTACAATGAGCAGTTCTTC
CATQVRGPSSYNEQFF
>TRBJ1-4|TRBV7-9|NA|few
TGTGCCAGCAGCTTAGCTCTAACGGGTCCAACTAATGAAAAACTGTTTTTT
CASSLALTGPTNEKLFF
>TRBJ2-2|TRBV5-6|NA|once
TGTGCCAGCAGCTTGGGACGGGTGCTCGGGGAGCTGTTTTTT
CASSLGRVLGELFF
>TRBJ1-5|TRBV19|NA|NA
TGTGCCAGTAGTACAGGAGGGCCACGAGGGCCCCAGCATTTT
CASSTGGPRGPQHF
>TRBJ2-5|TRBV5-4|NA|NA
TGTGCCAGCAGCTTCGAGGGCCCGCAATCGGAGACCCAGTACTTC
CASSFEGPQSETQYF